The next 13 T cell receptor beta chains were all read from a single sample in a study of blood T cells in healthy people across ages. A second PCR, run for about 6 to 11 cycles, used a sample-barcoded 5' primer plus a J-beta primer mix. TCRdb re-analysed the 5' RACE reads in MiXCR, keeping a single row per CDR3 protein. This sample has some 920,000 distinct CDR3 sequences, with roughly half found just once. Sequencing was performed on blood. Every receptor here comes from a woman aged 55-69 years in good health.

The chain combines TRBV6-2 or TRBV6-3 with TRBJ2-7, with 9 bases identical to TRBD2. Germline lookup yields CDR1 MNHEY and CDR2 SVGEGT. The CDR3 sequence is 15 residues long. The ends lost 5 bases at V and 1 base at J; junction bases unmatched: 6. The CDR3 here is CASSLSGRFSYEQYF. The CDR3, as DNA: TGTGCCAGCAGTCTCAGCGGGAGGTTTTCCTACGAGCAGTACTTC.

This clonotype was detected only a few times. The chain combines TRBV6-6 with TRBJ2-7, with 7 bases matching TRBD2. CDR1 MNHNY and CDR2 SVGAGI come from the germline V gene (reference sequence). J was trimmed by 5 bases and V by 6 bases; bases with no gene match: 7. This CDR3 contains 13 residues. The CDR3 loop is CASRTGGLDEQYF. For the CDR3, the DNA is TGTGCCAGCAGAACGGGGGGTCTCGACGAGCAGTACTTC.

This clonotype was observed a handful of times. The V gene is TRBV20-1, the J gene TRBJ2-5, with D possibly called TRBD1 or TRBD2 (5 bases each). The better agreement between TRBJ2-7 and the DNA end casts doubt on the J call. CDR1 is DFQATT, CDR2 SNEGSKA, per germline (reference sequence). The CDR3 is 11 amino acids. The CDR3 here is CSAGGIYEQYF. In nucleotides, the CDR3 is TGCAGTGCTGGGGGAATCTACGAGCAGTACTTC.

Here the CDR3 DNA reads TGTGCCAGCAGATGGACGGTTGAAGAGACCCAGTACTTC. Amino acids: CASRWTVEETQYF. The rearrangement uses TRBV6-6 and TRBJ2-5; D remains ambiguous. Germline loops: CDR1 MNHNY, CDR2 SVGAGI (reference sequence). The CDR3 length is 13 residues. Trimming left V 6 bases short and J 3 bases short, with 11 bases between.

This rearrangement joins TRBV12-3 or TRBV12-4 to TRBJ2-3, with 7 bases fitting TRBD2. The CDR3 loop spans 14 amino acids. V shed 3 bases, J shed 6 bases, and the junction held 6 bases outside the gene matches. CDR3 loop: CASSFRTSKDTQYF. In nucleotides, the CDR3 is TGTGCCAGCAGTTTCCGGACTAGTAAGGATACGCAGTATTTT.

This clonotype was observed a few times. The CDR3 DNA reads as TGTGCCAGCAGTGAATATCGGGGGAGCTCCTACGAGCAGTACTTC. Its translation: CASSEYRGSSYEQYF. V and J are TRBV6-1 and TRBJ2-7; maybe TRBD2 (6 bases). Germline V gives CDR1 MNHNS, CDR2 SASEGT. CDR3 size: 15 residues. V lost 2 bases, J lost 0 bases, and 11 bases lay in between.

The chain has TRBV29-1 and TRBJ1-1; TRBD1 agrees at 7 bases. The CDR3 has 14 residues. The V gene end was trimmed by 6 bases and the J gene end by 6 bases; junction bases not matched to a gene: 13. The germline CDR1 and CDR2 sequences are SQVTM and ANQGSEA. CDR3 DNA: TGCAGCGTCAGACCAGGTACAGGGGTACCTGAAGCTTTCTTT. Translated: CSVRPGTGVPEAFF.

This clonotype was detected only a few times. This chain uses TRBV7-2 with TRBJ2-3; D unresolved. CDR3 size: 13 residues. Trimming took off 2 bases at V and 6 bases at J, with 9 bases between the two ends. Germline V gives CDR1 SGHTA, CDR2 FQGNSA. The CDR3 loop reads CASSLIVYDTQYF. In DNA form, the CDR3 reads TGTGCCAGCAGCTTAATAGTATACGATACGCAGTATTTT. Looking up the rest from reference TRBV7-2 and TRBJ2-3 gives the full variable domain: GAGVSQSPSNKVTEKGKDVELRCDPISGHTALYWYRQSLGQGLEFLIYFQGNSAPDKSGLPSDRFSAERTGGSVSTLTIQRTQQEDSAVYLCASSLIVYDTQYFGPGTRLTVL.

This chain connects TRBV20-1 to TRBJ2-1; 14 bases match TRBD2. This CDR3 has 14 residues. Germline CDR1 DFQATT, CDR2 SNEGSKA (reference sequence). Unmatched junction bases numbered 2, after V lost 4 bases and J lost 6 bases. The CDR3 loop reads CSAKGTSGGNEQFF. CDR3 bases: TGCAGTGCTAAAGGGACTAGCGGGGGCAATGAGCAGTTCTTC.

This clonotype was found a few times. The genes are TRBV12-3 or TRBV12-4 and TRBJ2-3; D is possibly TRBD1 or TRBD2 (5 bases each). The CDR3 spans 16 residues. Trimming removed 5 bases at V and 2 bases at J, with 17 bases between. The CDR3 sequence: CASSVMAGTNTDTQYF. In nucleotides, the CDR3 is TGTGCCAGCAGTGTAATGGCTGGGACGAACACAGATACGCAGTATTTT.

The gene calls are TRBV7-2 and TRBJ2-7, with D possibly TRBD2 on 5 matching bases. Germline V gene sequence: CDR1 SGHTA, CDR2 FQGNSA. The CDR3 has 14 residues. V was clipped by 4 bases and J by 4 bases, with 14 bases between them. The CDR3 region has the DNA TGTGCCAGCAGCTCGACCCCGCGAGGGTACGAGCAGTACTTC. It yields the protein CASSSTPRGYEQYF.

This clonotype was found many times. The chain has TRBV29-1 and TRBJ2-1; 9 bases line up with TRBD2. Trimming removed 2 bases from V and 4 bases from J; junction bases left unmatched: 3. Germline loops: CDR1 SQVTM, CDR2 ANQGSEA. CDR3 size: 14 residues. CDR3 sequence reads: CSVERAGGYNEQFF. DNA for the CDR3: TGCAGCGTTGAACGAGCGGGAGGATACAATGAGCAGTTCTTC.

With regard to this clonotype: This may be a read error: a much more frequent sequence differs by one nucleotide. The CDR3 here is CASSLTHTGVPPLHF. CDR3 DNA: TGCGCCAGCAGCCTCACTCATACGGGGGTCCCACCCCTCCACTTT. The chain uses TRBV4-3 and TRBJ1-6; TRBD1 is a possible D gene (5 bases). The V gene lost 4 bases and the J gene lost 11 bases, with 18 bases spanning the gap. The CDR3 covers 15 residues. Germline loops: CDR1 LGHNA, CDR2 YSLEER.